This T cell receptor (beta chain) stems from a study of blood T cells in healthy people across ages (dated by TCRdb to the mid-2010s). Study-level background: Template switching captured roughly one uniquely barcoded TCR beta cDNA molecule per two T cells in model experiments. To track age-related changes in TCR beta repertoire diversity, the study relied on deep sequencing normalized with unique cDNA molecular identifiers. Donors were grouped into four age groups: young (average 16 years), middle-aged (39), aged (62) and long-lived (approximately 82). To avoid experimental bias, donors of different ages were randomly spread across the sequencing lanes. Using the same blood draw, the study looked at two additional independent replicas of 1 million unique cDNA reads for two donors, one aged 18 to 30 and the other aged 80 or older.

To note about this clonotype: Its cognate antigen has yet to be identified. Base qualities are not provided; no much larger clone lies one nucleotide away.

General conclusions and limits of the study: Total diversity estimates from one million sequenced T cells were considered lower bounds and underestimates. Conclusive comparison of naive and antigen-experienced compartments was prevented by the profiling of bulk unsorted PBMCs. The long-lived group showed more naive CD4+ T cells, fewer expanded clones and increased TCR diversity than the aged group, suggesting age selection. The CMV infection status of donors was not known, potentially confounding age-related changes in expanded clonotypes. As age increased, observed TCR beta diversity per million T cells dropped in a roughly linear way, and a significant reduction was already evident by age around 41. There was a strong correlation between observed TCR beta diversity and the percentage of naive T cells measured by flow cytometry.

CDR1 MNHNS and CDR2 SASEGT were looked up in the germline V gene. Counted from cysteine to phenylalanine, this CDR3 has 14 amino acids. Of all the DNA, just the CDR3 is kept, 42 bases in frame from base 1. The trim is 6 bases for V and 2 bases for J, with a gap of 8 bases between the germline ends. The donors were some 36 Caucasian individuals from Russia, aged roughly 6 to 100 years, who were systemically healthy. Roughly 9.5 milliliters of peripheral blood were drawn from each donor into EDTA-treated Vacutainer tubes. Ficoll-Paque density-gradient centrifugation was used to isolate PBMCs, with at least 6.5 million per sample. Trizol reagent was used to extract total RNA from the PBMCs, yielding at least 5 micrograms per sample. Naive CD45RAhigh/CD27high T cell percentages were measured by flow cytometry on a PBMC aliquot from every donor. The method behind the library was 5' RACE. Reads for this sample came from an Illumina HiSeq 2500. A second PCR of roughly 6 to 11 cycles was run with a J-beta primer mix and a sample-barcoded 5' primer. Each TCR beta cDNA molecule received a unique molecular identifier from a template-switch 5' adaptor carrying 12 random nucleotides. Each sample yielded at least 2.5 million CDR3-containing paired-end reads. First-strand cDNA synthesis was performed from all RNA using the Mint cDNA synthesis kit, with priming by a TRBC-specific oligonucleotide. Following uracil-DNA glycosylase treatment, all cDNA underwent a first 18-cycle PCR with the universal primers M1SS and BC2_uni_R. In the authors' own workflow: For normalization, 1 million high-quality reads were randomly selected from each sample, with every read carrying a distinct molecular identifier. Instead of being binned into consensus sequences, reads with shared molecular identifiers were discarded. MiTCR, run with a Q25 quality threshold and the strictest error-elimination algorithm, handled CDR3 identification, clonotype clustering and error correction. Lower-bound total TCR beta diversity was estimated with a nonparametric unseen species model using Euler transformation. Through fastp at Q25 and MiXCR, TCRdb rebuilt clones from the public reads, retaining in-frame beta chains. Rows merge per CDR3 protein into single entries with the most common DNA and genes. What appears here as the V and J calls and clone size reflects TCRdb's work, not the paper's. This sample is represented by more than 650,000 distinct CDR3 sequences; about a fifth of them were singletons. The ten largest clones take up around a fifth of the sample.

Recombination connected TRBV6-1 to TRBJ2-6; TRBD1 is possibly the D segment (6 matching bases). Specimen: blood. The source is a man aged 70 or older in good health. The nucleotide sequence reads TGTGCCAGCAGCGACAGGCCTGGGGCCAACGTCCTGACTTTC. The translation is CASSDRPGANVLTF.